This T cell receptor (beta chain) came from a study of post-analysis software for immune sequencing data. Study outcomes and limitations: There was significantly lower normalized Chao1 diversity in multiple sclerosis patients than in controls.

The table lists this clonotype with many counts. The antigen is unknown. The authors incorporated unique molecular identifiers into the TCR beta cDNA libraries. Each batch of about 0.95 to 11 million T cells produced hundreds of thousands of cDNA molecules. TCRdb analysed the PCR reads with MiXCR anew, one entry per CDR3 protein. The sample lists about 200,000 distinct CDR3 sequences, over 25% occurring once. This receptor was obtained from a girl aged 2 to 17 with multiple sclerosis. Sequencing was performed on blood.

The CDR3, as DNA: TGCGCCAGCAGCTGGCGGGGCAGTAACTTTGGCACCTTTCAATCCTATTGCTACGAGCAGTACTTC. This encodes CASSWRGSNFGTFQSYCYEQYF. The V call is TRBV5-1, the J call TRBJ2-7; D might be TRBD2 (6 bases). V gave up 3 bases and J gave up 3 bases, with 37 bases separating them. The germline gives CDR1 SGHRS, CDR2 YFSETQ. This CDR3 has 22 residues.